This is a list of T cell receptor beta chains from one sample in a study of cytomegalovirus exposure and HLA in healthy donors. Profiled with immunoSEQ multiplex PCR; TCRdb holds only in-frame clones, not every one. Among around 110,000 clones listed, roughly 66% were seen once. The material sequenced was PBMCs. All receptors derive from a man aged 18 to 30 in good health and CMV-seronegative. Both conserved end residues are part of each CDR3. The order of the fields is V gene, clone size, J gene, D gene, CDR3 DNA, CDR3 protein. A D gene is named only where the DNA matches it firmly. Some rows have no size entry. The others give once, few or many, or a class for an expanded clone.

TRBV27	NA	TRBJ2-2	TRBD2	TGTGCCAGTAGCGGGAGGACCTTCATCCACACCGGGGAGCTGTTTTTT	CASSGRTFIHTGELFF
TRBV28	NA	TRBJ1-3	NA	TGTGCCAGCAGTCCAGGACAAGTCACTGGAAACACCATATATTTT	CASSPGQVTGNTIYF
TRBV10-3	few	TRBJ1-1	NA	TGTGCCATCAGATCAGGACAGAATATGAACACTGAAGCTTTCTTT	CAIRSGQNMNTEAFF
TRBV6-6	NA	TRBJ2-7	TRBD1	TGTGCCAGCAGTTCCTTGGGACAGACCTACGAGCAGTACTTC	CASSSLGQTYEQYF
TRBV5-1	few	TRBJ2-1	TRBD2	TGCGCCAGCAGCTTGGTGCGGCTAGCGGGGGCTTCCTACAATGAGCAGTTCTTC	CASSLVRLAGASYNEQFF
TRBV4-2	NA	TRBJ2-7	NA	TGTGCCAGCAGCCAACCATTGCAGGCCTCCCACGAGCAGTACTTC	CASSQPLQASHEQYF
TRBV19	NA	TRBJ1-5	NA	TGTGCCAGGACGCGGCAGGGGTCCCCATGGGATAGCAATCAGCCCCAGCATTTT	CARTRQGSPWDSNQPQHF
TRBV29-1	NA	TRBJ1-2	NA	TGCAGCGTTGAGGCGGTTTGCGGCTACACCTTC	CSVEAVCGYTF
TRBV29-1	NA	TRBJ1-3	NA	TGCAGCGTTGAGGACATTGGAAACACCATATATTTT	CSVEDIGNTIYF
TRBV10-2	NA	TRBJ2-1	TRBD2	TGCGCCAGCAGCGCCGGTGGGCGGGAGTTCAATGAGCAGTTCTTC	CASSAGGREFNEQFF
TRBV27	once	TRBJ2-2	TRBD2	TGTGCCAGCAGTTTAGGCGGGAGCCCCACCGCGAACACCGGGGAGCTGTTTTTT	CASSLGGSPTANTGELFF
TRBV7-6	NA	TRBJ2-7	TRBD1	TGTGCCAGCAGCTTAGCGACAGGGGGGACCTACGAGCAGTACTTC	CASSLATGGTYEQYF
TRBV7-9	few	TRBJ2-5	NA	TGTGCCAGCAGCTTAGGCAGGGCAGTCCAAGAGACCCAGTACTTC	CASSLGRAVQETQYF
TRBV7-3	NA	TRBJ2-5	NA	TGTGCCAGCAGCTTGAGGGTTGCGGAGACCCAGTACTTC	CASSLRVAETQYF
TRBV29-1	once	TRBJ1-2	NA	TGCAGCGTTGATTCGATAGCTAACTATGGCTACACCTTC	CSVDSIANYGYTF
TRBV5-1	NA	TRBJ1-3	TRBD1	TGCGCCAGCAGTTCGGTCCCGGGACAGGGAAACACCATATATTTT	CASSSVPGQGNTIYF
TRBV19	NA	TRBJ1-2	NA	TGTGCCAGTAGCCAGGCATACTATGGCTACACCTTC	CASSQAYYGYTF
TRBV27	NA	TRBJ2-6	NA	TGTGCCAGCAGTTTAATTCCAGTCTCTGGGGCCAACGTCCTGACTTTC	CASSLIPVSGANVLTF